This TCR beta chain is from a study of monozygotic twins with inflammatory bowel disease. General study results and limits: Whereas healthy co-twins had higher TCRbeta diversity (inverse Simpson), IBD patients had lower diversity. Repertoire similarity matched across concordant and discordant twins, perhaps owing to limited power.

This CDR3 has 12 amino acids. Following a re-call of the 5' RACE reads, TCRdb has one entry per CDR3 protein and lacks DNA. The listing contains 80,000 or so distinct CDR3 sequences. About this clonotype: The antigen is undetermined.

The chain joins TRBV12-3 or TRBV12-4 to TRBJ2-2; TCRdb designates TRBD2, a call that cannot be tested without DNA. The sequence was obtained from a human donor with ulcerative colitis or Crohn's disease, or a healthy co-twin of an affected twin (not recorded which). The sample comprised blood. The CDR3 region is CASRLGSGELFF.